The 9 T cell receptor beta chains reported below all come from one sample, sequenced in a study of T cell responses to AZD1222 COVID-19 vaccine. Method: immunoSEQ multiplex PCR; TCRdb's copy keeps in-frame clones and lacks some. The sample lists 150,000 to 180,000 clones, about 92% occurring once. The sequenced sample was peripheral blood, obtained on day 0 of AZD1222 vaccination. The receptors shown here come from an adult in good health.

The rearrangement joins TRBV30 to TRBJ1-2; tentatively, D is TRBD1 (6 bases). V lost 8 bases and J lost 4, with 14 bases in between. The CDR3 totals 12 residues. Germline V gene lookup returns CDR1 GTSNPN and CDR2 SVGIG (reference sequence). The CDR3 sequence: CAGGLLAYGYTF. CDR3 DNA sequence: TGTGCCGGGGGGCTTCTGGCCTATGGCTACACCTTC.

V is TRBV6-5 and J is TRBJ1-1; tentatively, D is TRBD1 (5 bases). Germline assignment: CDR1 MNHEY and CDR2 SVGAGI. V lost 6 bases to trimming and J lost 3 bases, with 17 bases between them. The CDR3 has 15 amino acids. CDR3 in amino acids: CASSPWSGRHTEAFF. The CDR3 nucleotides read TGTGCCAGCAGCCCCTGGTCAGGGAGGCACACTGAAGCTTTCTTT.

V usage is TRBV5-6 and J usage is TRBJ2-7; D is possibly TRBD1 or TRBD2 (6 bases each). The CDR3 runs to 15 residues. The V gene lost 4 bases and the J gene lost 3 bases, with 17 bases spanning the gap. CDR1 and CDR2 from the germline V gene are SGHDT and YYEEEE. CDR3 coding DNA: TGTGCCAGCAGCGCCGGGGTGAAGGGGGGCTACGAGCAGTACTTC. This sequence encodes CASSAGVKGGYEQYF.

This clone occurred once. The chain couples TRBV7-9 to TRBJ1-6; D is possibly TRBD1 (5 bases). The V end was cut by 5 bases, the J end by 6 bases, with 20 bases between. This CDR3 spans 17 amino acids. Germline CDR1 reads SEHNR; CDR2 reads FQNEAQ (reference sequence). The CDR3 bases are TGTGCCAGCAGCGGAGAAGGCAGGGCGAATAGTAATTCACCCCTCCACTTT. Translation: CASSGEGRANSNSPLHF.

This CDR3 reads CASSVPSGGVGETQYF. DNA of the CDR3: TGTGCCAGCAGTGTGCCTAGCGGGGGGGTTGGGGAGACCCAGTACTTC. The chain has TRBV25-1 and TRBJ2-5; 12 positions agree with TRBD2. The CDR3 has 16 amino acids. V was clipped by 4 bases and J by 5 bases; unmatched bases: 8. Germline assignment: CDR1 MGHDK and CDR2 SYGVNS.

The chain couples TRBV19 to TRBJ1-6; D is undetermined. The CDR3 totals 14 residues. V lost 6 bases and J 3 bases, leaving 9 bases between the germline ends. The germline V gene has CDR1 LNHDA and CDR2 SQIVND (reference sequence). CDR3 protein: CASSYDHYNSPLHF. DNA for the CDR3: TGTGCCAGTAGCTACGACCACTATAATTCACCCCTCCACTTT.

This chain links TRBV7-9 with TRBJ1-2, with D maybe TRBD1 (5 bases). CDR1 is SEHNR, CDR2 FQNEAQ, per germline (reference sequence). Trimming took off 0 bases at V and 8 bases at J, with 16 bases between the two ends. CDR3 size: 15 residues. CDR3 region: CASSLAGPKLNGYTF. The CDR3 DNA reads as TGTGCCAGCAGCTTAGCGGGACCGAAATTGAACGGCTACACCTTC.

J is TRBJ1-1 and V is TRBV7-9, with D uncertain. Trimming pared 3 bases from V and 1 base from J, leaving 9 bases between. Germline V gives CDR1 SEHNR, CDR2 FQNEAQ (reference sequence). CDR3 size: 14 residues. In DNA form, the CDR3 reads TGTGCCAGCAGCTTTGGGCCATCGAACACTGAAGCTTTCTTT. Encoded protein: CASSFGPSNTEAFF.

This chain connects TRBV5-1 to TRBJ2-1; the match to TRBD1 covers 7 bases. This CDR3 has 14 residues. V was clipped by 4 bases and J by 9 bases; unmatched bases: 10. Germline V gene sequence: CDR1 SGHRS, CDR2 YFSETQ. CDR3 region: CASSPPGTEGEQFF. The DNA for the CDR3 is TGCGCCAGCAGCCCGCCCGGGACAGAAGGTGAGCAGTTCTTC.